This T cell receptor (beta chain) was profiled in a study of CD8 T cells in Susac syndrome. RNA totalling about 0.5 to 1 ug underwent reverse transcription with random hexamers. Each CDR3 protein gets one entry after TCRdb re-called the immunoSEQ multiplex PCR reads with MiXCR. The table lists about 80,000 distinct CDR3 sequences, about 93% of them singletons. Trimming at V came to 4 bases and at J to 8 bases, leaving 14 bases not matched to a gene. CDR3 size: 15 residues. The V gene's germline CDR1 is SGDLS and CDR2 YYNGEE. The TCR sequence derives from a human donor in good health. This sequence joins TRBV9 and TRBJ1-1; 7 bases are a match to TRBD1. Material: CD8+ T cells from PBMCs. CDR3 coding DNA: TGTGCCAGCAGCCCTTTTCGGGGGGACAGTTCCGAAGCTTTCTTT. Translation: CASSPFRGDSSEAFF.